Presented here are 8 T cell receptor beta chains from one specimen sequenced in a study of cytomegalovirus exposure and HLA in healthy donors. Use of 60 Vbeta and 13 Jbeta primers characterized the PCR. Profiling relied on immunoSEQ multiplex PCR, and the TCRdb table lists in-frame clones only, not all of them. The sample has 150,000 to 200,000 clones; nearly 80% are singletons. The source material was PBMCs. Receptors originate from a man in his forties or fifties in good health and CMV-seropositive.

Only a few counts were recorded for this clone. The gene calls are TRBV6-5 and TRBJ2-1; 7 bases agree with TRBD1. From germline, CDR1 is MNHEY and CDR2 SVGAGI. The CDR3 is 14 amino acids. The junction had 8 bases not matched to a gene; V was cut back by 7 bases and J by 5 bases. The CDR3 DNA follows: TGTGCCAGCACTAACAGGGGCTACGACAATGAGCAGTTCTTC. Its translation: CASTNRGYDNEQFF.

The J gene is TRBJ2-3, the V gene TRBV4-1; a weak D match, TRBD1 (5 bases). The V end lost 0 bases, the J end lost 5 bases, and 15 bases lay between the germline ends. Germline values: CDR1 MGHRA, CDR2 YSYEKL. The CDR3 contains 16 residues. CDR3 in DNA: TGCGCCAGCAGCCAAGACGACGCAGCCAGGGTAGATACGCAGTATTTT. Translated: CASSQDDAARVDTQYF.

The rearrangement uses TRBV7-8 and TRBJ2-3, with unresolved D. The V gene lost 1 base and the J gene lost 2 bases, with 7 bases spanning the gap. The CDR3 is 14 residues long. In germline, CDR1 is SGHVS, CDR2 FQNEAQ. The CDR3 reads CASSLGGPTDTQYF. CDR3 in DNA: TGTGCCAGCAGCTTAGGCGGCCCCACAGATACGCAGTATTTT.

The rearrangement uses TRBV19 and TRBJ1-4, with TRBD1 identical over 10 bases. The CDR3 spans 16 residues. The junction had 10 bases not matched to a gene; V was cut back by 5 bases and J by 7 bases. Germline V gene lookup returns CDR1 LNHDA and CDR2 SQIVND (reference sequence). The DNA of the CDR3 is TGTGCCAGTAGTGCGGGACAGGGGCGCGAATTTGAAAAACTGTTTTTT. Translation: CASSAGQGREFEKLFF.

The chain combines TRBV5-6 with TRBJ1-5, with D perhaps matching TRBD1 (6 bases). From germline, CDR1 is SGHDT and CDR2 YYEEEE. V shed 3 bases and J shed 0 bases, with 16 bases lying between them. The CDR3 has 17 residues. CDR3 protein: CASSSMMGQNSNQPQHF. The CDR3 nucleotides read TGTGCCAGCAGCTCCATGATGGGACAAAATAGCAATCAGCCCCAGCATTTT.

Details on this clone: The same CDR3 arises from other DNA sequences in this sample as well. The rearrangement joins TRBV18 to TRBJ1-2; TRBD1 is a possible D gene (5 bases). The V end lost 6 bases, the J end lost 6 bases, and 11 bases lay between the germline ends. CDR1 is KGHSH, CDR2 LQKENI, per germline. This CDR3 is built from 12 residues. This chain's CDR3 is CASSPDRNGYTF. The DNA of the CDR3 is TGTGCCAGCTCCCCCGACAGAAATGGCTACACCTTC.

V usage is TRBV2 and J usage is TRBJ1-1, with 7 bases that match TRBD1. Trimming removed 9 bases from V and 5 bases from J; junction bases left unmatched: 9. The germline gives CDR1 SNHLY, CDR2 FYNNEI. CDR3 length: 13 residues. The CDR3 region has the DNA TGTGCCAGATCCGACAGGGTCGGGACTGAAGCTTTCTTT. Encoded protein: CARSDRVGTEAFF.

The V call is TRBV15, the J call TRBJ1-4, with 7 bases that match TRBD1. Trimming took 0 bases from V and 0 from J; bases not matched to a gene: 4. Germline loops: CDR1 LNHNV, CDR2 YYDKDF (reference sequence). The CDR3 has 17 residues. The CDR3 nucleotides are TGTGCCACCAGCAGAGATTGGGGGACAGCAACTAATGAAAAACTGTTTTTT. The encoded protein is CATSRDWGTATNEKLFF.